The following is a T cell receptor beta chain sequence with its context. This clone was observed once. Its antigen specificity is not known. No base quality information exists; no much larger clone differs at one position. This specimen's time point label, per the study, means: week 47, end of study. Each vaccine dose, consisting of 300 ug of a 20-mer mutant IDH1 peptide in Montanide, was administered subcutaneously with topical imiquimod. Patients received eight vaccinations in weeks 1, 3, 5, 7, 11, 15, 19 and 23, corresponding to visits V03 through V10. Newly diagnosed WHO grade 3 or 4 IDH1-mutant astrocytomas showing loss of nuclear ATRX were present in the donors. The samples were drawn from NOA16, a multicentre, single-arm, open-label phase I trial in Germany that tested a mutant IDH1 peptide vaccine in humans for the first time. Genomic DNA for TCRB sequencing was extracted from EDTA blood using the DNeasy Blood and Tissue Kit.

The library was prepared using the immunoSEQ multiplex PCR assay. The hsTCRB Kit was used according to the manufacturer's protocol to amplify rearranged TCR beta chain sequences. TCRB libraries were sequenced on an Illumina MiSeq. As for the authors' bioinformatics: The kit vendor's proprietary platform handled demultiplexing, trimming and gene mapping. TCRdb re-hosts the immuneACCESS table, in-frame sequences only. Its copies lack some clones; in the studies checked, an unresolved V gene accounts for under half of them, and the cause for the rest is not known. D and trimming were read from the DNA, whereas the V and J calls and clone size are those reported in that table. The sample data list about 94,000 clones, and about nine tenths of these were observed just once. The top ten clones comprise 0.75% to 0.95% of the sample. This specimen comes from a study of a mutant IDH1 vaccine in newly diagnosed glioma (dated by TCRdb to about 2021). For the wider study: Vaccination began 4-6 weeks after radiotherapy alone, or alongside temozolomide cycles in the chemotherapy-containing groups. The roughly 32 treated patients were around 62% male and around 40% female, with a mean age of approximately 38 years. Prior to enrollment, standard therapy consisting of radiotherapy alone, temozolomide alone, or radiochemotherapy with temozolomide had been administered to patients, with the combination being received by most patients. The week-35 safety follow-up took place at visit V12, and the week-47 end of study took place at visit V13. Peripheral blood was drawn at six visits: V03 (baseline), V05, V07, V10, V12 and V13. For exploratory analyses, about 25 treated patients had longitudinal TCRB deep sequencing done wherever samples were available. The study at large found these results: Pseudoprogression seemed to be unrelated to changes in the top peripheral T cell clonotypes found by TCRB sequencing. PBMC samples for TCRB deep sequencing were selected based on availability. The authors noted that analyses of patient blood samples could not be reproduced because of sample limitations. Immune responses induced by the vaccine were seen in 93.3% of patients across multiple MHC alleles.

Sequencing was performed on PBMCs, taken from a glioma patient whose treatment included an IDH1 peptide vaccine. The clonotype originates from a woman aged 50 to 60 with glioma.

The nucleotide sequence is given as TGTGCCAGCAAGGAAGGGGTCGACTATGGCTACACCTTC. The translation is CASKEGVDYGYTF. The V gene is TRBV6-5 and the J gene is TRBJ1-2; the best D guess is TRBD1, with 5 bases matching. V was cut back by 7 bases and J by 3 bases, leaving a gap of 12 bases between them. In the germline V gene, CDR1 corresponds to MNHEY and CDR2 to SVGAGI. Measured from the cysteine to the phenylalanine, the CDR3 is 13 residues long. Only CDR3 DNA remains: 39 bases, in frame from the first base.